The T cell receptor (beta chain) described here comes from a study of blood T cell repertoires in COVID-19. Background on the study: Samples of COVID-19 (acute and convalescent) were obtained from the United States, Italy and Spain. PBMCs, B-cell-depleted T cells, or T cells were the source of the cDNA or gDNA that made up the material.

Original data processing: For nucleated cells, counts were estimated from reference gene primer amplification. Profiled with immunoSEQ multiplex PCR; TCRdb holds only in-frame clones, not every one. V, J and clone size are taken as reported in that table, and D and trimming were inferred from the DNA itself. The table shows around 330,000 clones, with approximately 88% occurring only once. CDR1 and CDR2 from the germline V gene are MNHNY and SVGAGI (reference sequence). V was trimmed by 6 bases and J by 4 bases, leaving 18 bases between them. CDR3 length: 15 residues. The TCR comes from a woman between 45 and 60 years old with active or convalescent COVID-19. The chain carries TRBV6-6 and TRBJ1-1; perhaps TRBD1 as D (6 bases). The specimen was peripheral blood. CDR3 residues: CASSQGGALGTEAFF. The CDR3 DNA follows: TGTGCCAGCAGCCAAGGGGGGGCCTTGGGCACTGAAGCTTTCTTT.